The source of this T cell receptor beta chain is a study of graft-versus-host responses after intestinal transplantation. Clones were sequenced by immunoSEQ multiplex PCR, and TCRdb holds only the in-frame ones, with some missing. The sample has 90,000 to 150,000 clones, roughly 95% seen once; the top ten hold more than 2.5%. V was cut by 3 bases and J by 5 bases, with 16 bases left in between. CDR3 length equals 15 residues. Germline-derived CDR1 and CDR2 are MDHEN and SYDVKM. About this clone itself: Its antigen remains unidentified.

Sample: unstimulated CD8+ T cells sorted from spleen or lymph node cells, taken before intestinal transplant. The chain combines TRBV28 with TRBJ2-5, with D perhaps being TRBD1 or TRBD2 (5 bases each). This TCR derives from a human donor who received an intestinal transplant. CDR3 region: CASSFPGPPTETQYF. The CDR3 DNA sequence: TGTGCCAGCAGTTTTCCGGGACCACCAACGGAGACCCAGTACTTC.